The 27 T cell receptor beta chains in this list originate from one sample, sequenced in a study of blood T cell repertoires in COVID-19. The method was immunoSEQ multiplex PCR; TCRdb's version includes in-frame clones alone and lacks a portion of them. Here the sample spans a few hundred thousand clones, roughly 87% being singletons. Sequenced material: PBMCs or T cells enriched from blood (not recorded which). These TCRs come from a woman under 30 who had recovered from COVID-19.

The chain joins TRBV29-1 to TRBJ2-1; D perhaps matches TRBD2 (5 bases). With 1 base removed from V and 8 bases from J, the gap between germline ends came to 12 bases. Germline V gene sequence: CDR1 SQVTM, CDR2 ANQGSEA. CDR3 length: 13 residues. CDR3 in amino acids: CSVEGGVSDEQFF. In DNA form, the CDR3 reads TGCAGCGTTGAAGGGGGAGTGTCCGATGAGCAGTTCTTC.

V usage is TRBV7-2 and J usage is TRBJ1-3; D not resolved. Germline CDR1 is SGHTA and CDR2 is FQGNSA. The germline V and J ends were trimmed by 5 bases and 4 bases, with 6 bases remaining between them. CDR3 length equals 12 residues. The CDR3 coding sequence is TGTGCCAGCAGCCAACAGGGAAACACCATATATTTT. Amino acid sequence: CASSQQGNTIYF.

The genes are TRBV14 and TRBJ2-1; D is perhaps TRBD2 (6 bases). The germline V gene has CDR1 SGHDN and CDR2 FVKESK. Trimming pared 2 bases from V and 8 bases from J, leaving 22 bases between. This CDR3 is built from 17 residues. In nucleotides, the CDR3 is TGTGCCAGCAGCCAACCTATGCAGGGACTGGGTCGGCATGAGCAGTTCTTC. Translation: CASSQPMQGLGRHEQFF.

The rearrangement uses TRBV4-2 and TRBJ2-1; 12 bases map to TRBD2. The junction had 3 bases not matched to a gene; V was cut back by 0 bases and J by 6 bases. Germline CDR1 and CDR2: LGHNA and YNFKEQ. This CDR3 comprises 16 residues. The DNA of the CDR3 is TGTGCCAGCAGCCAAGAGGCTAGCGGGGGGGGCAATGAGCAGTTCTTC. It codes for CASSQEASGGGNEQFF.

The J gene is TRBJ2-7, the V gene TRBV24-1; 7 bases are shared with TRBD1. Germline V lookup: CDR1 KGHDR, CDR2 SFDVKD. V dropped 3 bases and J dropped 5; count of bases not matched to a gene: 12. This CDR3 has 16 residues. Here the CDR3 DNA reads TGTGCCACCAGTGATCCGAAGGACAGGAACGTAGACGAGCAGTACTTC. Protein: CATSDPKDRNVDEQYF.

This sequence joins TRBV3-1 (or the pseudogene TRBV3-2) and TRBJ2-2, with 8 bases that match TRBD2. The junction had 6 bases not matched to a gene; V was cut back by 4 bases and J by 2 bases. The CDR3 contains 16 residues. CDR1 and CDR2 from the germline V gene are LGHDT and YNNKEL (reference sequence). This CDR3 is CASSLWTSFNTGELFF. In DNA form, the CDR3 reads TGTGCCAGCAGCCTATGGACTAGCTTTAACACCGGGGAGCTGTTTTTT.

This chain joins TRBV4-2 and TRBJ2-7; 7 positions agree with TRBD1. CDR3 length equals 14 residues. Germline V gives CDR1 LGHNA, CDR2 YNFKEQ. V was pared by 4 bases and J by 4 bases, with 7 bases of the junction left unmatched. The CDR3 loop reads CASSPSSTGYEQYF. The CDR3 coding sequence is TGTGCCAGCAGCCCATCCTCGACAGGGTACGAGCAGTACTTC.

This chain joins TRBV2 and TRBJ1-5; D perhaps matches TRBD1 (6 bases). The V end was cut by 5 bases, the J end by 2 bases, with 10 bases between. This CDR3 has 14 amino acids. The germline gives CDR1 SNHLY, CDR2 FYNNEI. CDR3 loop: CASSPDRRNQPQHF. The CDR3 nucleotides are TGTGCCAGCAGTCCTGACAGGCGCAATCAGCCCCAGCATTTT.

The rearrangement joins TRBV5-1 to TRBJ1-1; 7 bases map to TRBD1. Germline V gene sequence: CDR1 SGHRS, CDR2 YFSETQ. The CDR3 has 13 residues. J gave up 3 bases and V 7 bases, and 6 bases lay outside the gene matches. This CDR3 reads CASGLDRDTEAFF. The DNA of the CDR3 is TGCGCCAGCGGCCTCGACAGGGACACTGAAGCTTTCTTT.

This sequence joins TRBV19 and TRBJ2-5; D might be TRBD2 (6 bases). The CDR3 length is 14 residues. Germline V gene lookup returns CDR1 LNHDA and CDR2 SQIVND (reference sequence). V lost 5 bases and J 9 bases, leaving 19 bases between the germline ends. CDR3 residues: CASSGIVSGDPQYF. In DNA form, the CDR3 reads TGTGCCAGTAGTGGGATTGTATCGGGGGACCCCCAGTACTTC.

The chain links TRBV12-2 to TRBJ1-1. TRBV12-2 is given as a pseudogene. This CDR3 contains 16 residues. The chain's CDR3 is CASRLVVRAAGTEAFF. The CDR3, as DNA: TGTGCAAGTCGCTTAGTTGTGAGGGCAGCGGGGACTGAAGCTTTCTTT.

This rearrangement joins TRBV18 to TRBJ2-5; D is undetermined. The CDR3 runs 15 residues. Germline lookup yields CDR1 KGHSH and CDR2 LQKENI. V dropped 1 base and J dropped 5 bases, with 14 bases sitting between them. The CDR3 DNA sequence: TGTGCCAGCTCACCACGTGGCGCGGTTGGGGAGACCCAGTACTTC. This encodes CASSPRGAVGETQYF.

The J gene is TRBJ1-2, the V gene TRBV5-4, with 7 bases aligning to TRBD1. The CDR3 is made up of 14 amino acids. In germline, CDR1 is SGHNT, CDR2 YYREEE (reference sequence). V shed 3 bases, J shed 0 bases, and the junction held 2 bases outside the gene matches. The CDR3 region has the DNA TGTGCCAGCAGCTGGACAGGCACTAACTATGGCTACACCTTC. Amino acids: CASSWTGTNYGYTF.

The chain is built from TRBV7-2 and TRBJ2-5; 7 bases align to TRBD1. CDR3 length equals 14 residues. Trimming cost V 4 bases and J 2 bases; bases outside gene matches: 4. The germline V gene has CDR1 SGHTA and CDR2 FQGNSA. In nucleotides, the CDR3 is TGTGCCAGCAGCTGGGACAGTAGGCAAGAGACCCAGTACTTC. Translation: CASSWDSRQETQYF.

The chain employs TRBV7-9 and TRBJ2-2; tentative D call: TRBD2 (6 bases). Trimming cost V 1 base and J 4 bases, with 13 bases left between them. CDR1 is SEHNR, CDR2 FQNEAQ, per germline (reference sequence). The CDR3 consists of 16 residues. The CDR3 protein is CASSLGAGTPTGELFF. In DNA form, the CDR3 reads TGTGCCAGCAGCTTAGGGGCCGGGACTCCCACCGGGGAGCTGTTTTTT.

This sequence joins TRBV11-2 and TRBJ2-7; 7 bases align to TRBD1. The germline V gene encodes CDR1 SGHAT and CDR2 FQNNGV. The ends lost 5 bases at V and 2 bases at J; junction bases unmatched: 12. The CDR3 loop spans 16 amino acids. CDR3 DNA: TGTGCCAGCAGCCAAGCCCCGGACAGGTATGCCTACGAGCAGTACTTC. Its protein is CASSQAPDRYAYEQYF.

The chain joins TRBV15 to TRBJ2-1; 7 nucleotides align to TRBD2. The CDR3 extends over 15 amino acids. The trim removed 4 bases at V and 3 bases at J, leaving 6 bases unmatched. Germline CDR1 is LNHNV and CDR2 is YYDKDF (reference sequence). The CDR3 coding sequence is TGTGCCACCAGCACCCGTGGCGGGGGCTACAATGAGCAGTTCTTC. As protein: CATSTRGGGYNEQFF.

The V and J genes are TRBV6-6 and TRBJ1-1; 7 positions match TRBD1. With 5 bases clipped from V and 0 bases from J, the junction kept 9 bases outside the gene matches. This CDR3 is built from 16 residues. From germline, CDR1 is MNHNY and CDR2 SVGAGI (reference sequence). CDR3 residues: CASSLRQGPVNTEAFF. As DNA, the CDR3 is TGTGCCAGCAGTCTTAGACAGGGCCCCGTGAACACTGAAGCTTTCTTT.

Only one count was recorded for this clone. CDR3 in amino acids: CASSPGTGRGEQYF. The CDR3 DNA reads TGTGCCAGCAGTCCGGGGACAGGGCGCGGCGAGCAGTACTTC. The gene calls are TRBV6-5 and TRBJ2-7; 9 bases are a match to TRBD1. The CDR3 consists of 14 residues. Germline V gene lookup returns CDR1 MNHEY and CDR2 SVGAGI. Trimming cost V 5 bases and J 6 bases; bases outside gene matches: 8.

The J gene is TRBJ1-1, the V gene TRBV5-6; 9 nucleotides align to TRBD1. The V gene end was trimmed by 7 bases and the J gene end by 6 bases; junction bases not matched to a gene: 4. Germline CDR1 reads SGHDT; CDR2 reads YYEEEE. This CDR3 is 12 amino acids long. CDR3 protein: CASFRQGAEAFF. The CDR3 DNA is TGTGCCAGCTTTCGACAGGGGGCTGAAGCTTTCTTT. The variable domain in full, completed from reference TRBV5-6 and TRBJ1-1, reads DAGVTQSPTHLIKTRGQQVTLRCSPKSGHDTVSWYQQALGQGPQFIFQYYEEEERQRGNFPDRFSGHQFPNYSSELNVNALLLGDSALYLCASFRQGAEAFFGQGTRLTVV.

The chain uses TRBV4-3 and TRBJ2-1; 10 bases agree with TRBD2. The CDR3 contains 19 residues. V dropped 0 bases and J dropped 2; count of bases not matched to a gene: 10. Germline values: CDR1 LGHNA, CDR2 YSLEER. DNA of the CDR3: TGCGCCAGCAGCCAAGATCGAGCTAGCGGGAGACTACCCTACAATGAGCAGTTCTTC. It is translated as CASSQDRASGRLPYNEQFF.

This rearrangement joins TRBV11-2 to TRBJ2-7, with D tentatively TRBD1 (5 bases). The germline gives CDR1 SGHAT, CDR2 FQNNGV. Trimming removed 3 bases at V and 3 bases at J, with 9 bases between. The CDR3 length is 13 residues. In DNA form, the CDR3 reads TGTGCCAGCAGCTTGTCCGGACACTACGAGCAGTACTTC. As protein: CASSLSGHYEQYF.

Here the CDR3 reads CSVEEGRSTDTQYF. The CDR3, as DNA: TGCAGCGTTGAGGAGGGGCGCAGCACAGATACGCAGTATTTT. This chain uses TRBV29-1 with TRBJ2-3, with D perhaps matching TRBD2 (6 bases). Trimming removed 3 bases from V and 0 bases from J, with 10 bases in between. The CDR3 has 14 amino acids. Germline V gene data show CDR1 as SQVTM and CDR2 as ANQGSEA.

V gene TRBV4-3 combines with J gene TRBJ2-1; the match to TRBD2 covers 8 bases. V was pared by 4 bases and J by 4 bases, with 9 bases of the junction left unmatched. Germline-derived CDR1 and CDR2 are LGHNA and YSLEER. This CDR3 is built from 16 residues. CDR3 region: CASSPQAGGEYNEQFF. The CDR3 DNA sequence: TGCGCCAGCAGCCCCCAGGCGGGGGGCGAATACAATGAGCAGTTCTTC.

The chain recombines TRBV6-2 or TRBV6-3 with TRBJ2-1, with TRBD2 matching over 7 bases. V lost 0 bases to trimming and J lost 3 bases; unmatched junction nucleotides: 8. In germline, CDR1 is MNHEY, CDR2 SVGEGT. This CDR3 spans 17 amino acids. The CDR3 region has the DNA TGTGCCAGCAGTTACTCTAACGCGGGAGCCGACTACAATGAGCAGTTCTTC. It is translated as CASSYSNAGADYNEQFF.

The chain employs TRBV7-2 and TRBJ2-3, with D maybe TRBD2 (5 bases). This CDR3 comprises 18 residues. Deletions cut 1 base from V and 2 bases from J, with 19 bases between. Per germline, CDR1 SGHTA and CDR2 FQGNSA. This CDR3 is CASSLGAVRNDYTDTQYF. CDR3 in DNA: TGTGCCAGCAGCTTAGGAGCGGTGAGGAATGACTACACAGATACGCAGTATTTT.

V and J are TRBV28 and TRBJ1-1; D is possibly TRBD1 (6 bases). This CDR3 spans 15 amino acids. The V gene lost 11 bases and the J gene lost 0 bases, with 19 bases spanning the gap. Per germline, CDR1 MDHEN and CDR2 SYDVKM. The CDR3 bases are TGTGCCGCCCACAGGGCACTAGGTTTGAACACTGAAGCTTTCTTT. This translates into CAAHRALGLNTEAFF.